A single sample gave rise to the 32 T cell receptor beta chains below, sequenced in a study of Ad26.COV2.S vaccination and SARS-CoV-2 variants. As to treatment: 15 to 20 received Ad26.COV2.S at low or high dose, single or two shots; several received placebo; per-sample allocation not given. Repertoires come from day 63 after the first vaccine or placebo injection. Here immunoSEQ multiplex PCR was the method, and the copy in TCRdb shows in-frame clones only, minus some. The data hold about 680,000 clones, with more than 70% observed a single time. The sample in question was peripheral blood, obtained in a trial of Ad26.COV2.S vaccine versus placebo. These receptors came from a person aged 18-60 years who received the Ad26.COV2.S COVID-19 vaccine or a placebo.

V is TRBV29-1 and J is TRBJ1-2, with 8 nucleotides matching TRBD1. Germline CDR1 SQVTM, CDR2 ANQGSEA. The V and J ends lost 1 base and 9 bases, in that order; junction bases with no gene match: 7. The CDR3 is made up of 13 amino acids. The CDR3 DNA sequence: TGCAGCGTTGAAGCCCAGGGGGCGCGGAGCTACACCTTC. It translates to CSVEAQGARSYTF.

The chain uses TRBV7-3 and TRBJ2-1; D may correspond to TRBD1 or TRBD2 (5 bases each). Trimming cost V 4 bases and J 6 bases, with 10 bases left between them. The CDR3 is made up of 13 amino acids. Germline CDR1 and CDR2: SGHTA and FQGTGA. CDR3 in DNA: TGTGCCAGCAGCTCCGGGACCTTCAATGAGCAGTTCTTC. This gives the protein CASSSGTFNEQFF.

V gene TRBV18 combines with J gene TRBJ1-4; D is possibly TRBD1 (5 bases). This CDR3 has 12 residues. In germline, CDR1 is KGHSH, CDR2 LQKENI. The germline V and J ends were trimmed by 3 bases and 11 bases, with 10 bases remaining between them. CDR3 loop: CASSPDRGKLFF. DNA of the CDR3: TGTGCCAGCTCACCGGACCGGGGGAAACTGTTTTTT.

The CDR3 here is CASSRTVTDTQYF. The CDR3 DNA reads TGTGCCAGCAGCAGGACAGTCACAGATACGCAGTATTTT. V usage is TRBV9 and J usage is TRBJ2-3, with D possibly matching TRBD1 (6 bases). V dropped 4 bases and J dropped 2 bases, with 8 bases sitting between them. CDR1 is SGDLS and CDR2 is YYNGEE in the germline V gene. This CDR3 is built from 13 residues.

The chain employs TRBV11-3 and TRBJ2-3, with 9 positions matching TRBD2. CDR3 length: 15 residues. V trimming: 1 base; J trimming: 3 bases; junction bases outside the gene matches: 2. Germline CDR1 is SGHNT and CDR2 is YENEEA. The CDR3 loop reads CASSLAAGGTDTQYF. Written as DNA, the CDR3 is TGTGCCAGCAGCTTAGCAGCGGGAGGAACAGATACGCAGTATTTT.

A word on this clone: A read error may account for a junction end that differs from germline. V gene TRBV11-3 combines with J gene TRBJ2-1, with 10 bases fitting TRBD2. The germline gives CDR1 SGHNT, CDR2 YENEEA. There are 15 residues in the CDR3. The DNA for the CDR3 is TGTGCCAGCAGTTTAGCGGGAGGCTCCTACAATGAGCAGTTCTTC. Translating gives CASSLAGGSYNEQFF. Full variable domain (missing parts from reference TRBV11-3 and TRBJ2-1): EAGVVQSPRYKIIEKKQPVAFWCNPISGHNTLYWYLQNLGQGPELLIRYENEEAVDDSQLPKDRFSAERLKGVDSTLKIQPAELGDSAVYLCASSLAGGSYNEQFFGPGTRLTVL.

This sequence joins TRBV30 and TRBJ1-4; D is uncertain. Germline CDR1 is GTSNPN and CDR2 is SVGIG (reference sequence). The length of the CDR3 is 12 residues. V shed 4 bases and J shed 5 bases, with 8 bases lying between them. CDR3 sequence: CAWTVQNEKLFF. The CDR3 nucleotides are TGTGCCTGGACAGTCCAAAATGAAAAACTGTTTTTT.

The chain employs TRBV10-2 and TRBJ1-6; 8 bases agree with TRBD1. The germline gives CDR1 WSHSY, CDR2 SAAADI. The CDR3 consists of 13 residues. The J segment lost 6 bases and the V segment lost 8 bases, leaving 3 bases of the junction unmatched. The CDR3 bases are TGCGCCAGCCAGGGACAGGTTAATTCACCCCTCCACTTT. Translated, it gives CASQGQVNSPLHF.

This chain joins TRBV5-4 and TRBJ2-7; 8 bases match TRBD2. The V gene end was trimmed by 2 bases and the J gene end by 8 bases; junction bases not matched to a gene: 9. The CDR3 spans 14 residues. The germline CDR1 and CDR2 sequences are SGHNT and YYREEE (reference sequence). The CDR3 loop is CASSFSGTRGKQYF. The CDR3 region has the DNA TGTGCCAGCAGCTTCTCCGGGACTAGAGGCAAGCAGTACTTC.

J is TRBJ2-7 and V is TRBV5-1, with 11 nucleotides matching TRBD2. Germline values: CDR1 SGHRS, CDR2 YFSETQ. The CDR3 has 18 residues. Trimming took 4 bases from V and 5 from J; bases not matched to a gene: 17. The CDR3 is CASSPILGTSGRNHEQYF. CDR3 nucleotide sequence: TGCGCCAGCAGCCCGATACTAGGAACTAGCGGGAGAAACCACGAGCAGTACTTC.

The chain couples TRBV4-3 to TRBJ1-4; possibly TRBD1 for D (6 bases). This CDR3 is built from 15 residues. Trimming removed 0 bases from V and 8 bases from J, with 13 bases in between. Germline V gene data show CDR1 as LGHNA and CDR2 as YSLEER. CDR3 residues: CASSQDRGWEEKLFF. Here the CDR3 DNA reads TGCGCCAGCAGCCAAGACAGGGGTTGGGAGGAAAAACTGTTTTTT.

The rearrangement uses TRBV6-5 and TRBJ1-2, with TRBD1 identical over 9 bases. Germline loops: CDR1 MNHEY, CDR2 SVGAGI. The CDR3 has 15 amino acids. The V and J ends lost 2 bases and 8 bases, in that order; junction bases with no gene match: 9. The chain's CDR3 is CASSYEGQGVGGYTF. In DNA, the CDR3 is TGTGCCAGCAGTTACGAGGGACAGGGCGTAGGAGGCTACACCTTC.

The genes are TRBV5-1 and TRBJ2-1; 9 nucleotides agree with TRBD2. This CDR3 spans 15 amino acids. V dropped 0 bases and J dropped 7; count of bases not matched to a gene: 5. Germline loops: CDR1 SGHRS, CDR2 YFSETQ. The CDR3 sequence is CASSLEAGGRNEQFF. CDR3 DNA sequence: TGCGCCAGCAGCTTGGAAGCGGGAGGAAGGAATGAGCAGTTCTTC. Filled out from reference TRBV5-1 and TRBJ2-1, the complete variable domain reads KAGVTQTPRYLIKTRGQQVTLSCSPISGHRSVSWYQQTPGQGLQFLFEYFSETQRNKGNFPGRFSGRQFSNSRSEMNVSTLELGDSALYLCASSLEAGGRNEQFFGPGTRLTVL.

This clone was seen once. This chain connects TRBV19 to TRBJ2-1, with TRBD2 as a possible D gene (6 bases). The CDR3 is 12 residues long. V was clipped by 9 bases and J by 3 bases, with 9 bases between them. Germline lookup yields CDR1 LNHDA and CDR2 SQIVND (reference sequence). Here the CDR3 reads CASTGVYNEQFF. Written as DNA, the CDR3 is TGTGCCAGCACGGGAGTCTACAATGAGCAGTTCTTC.

In this sample, this clone turned up a few times. The same CDR3 is also encoded by other DNA sequences in this sample. The CDR3 sequence: CASSLQEETQYF. For the CDR3, the DNA is TGTGCCAGCAGTTTACAGGAAGAGACCCAGTACTTC. The chain couples TRBV12-3 or TRBV12-4 to TRBJ2-5; D call uncertain. The CDR3 length is 12 residues. V lost 2 bases and J 3 bases, leaving 4 bases between the germline ends.

The V call is TRBV2, the J call TRBJ2-1; D not resolved. Trimming left V 7 bases short and J 6 bases short, with 7 bases between. The CDR3 covers 11 residues. The V gene's germline CDR1 is SNHLY and CDR2 FYNNEI. The CDR3 reads CASTASNEQFF. The CDR3 DNA reads TGTGCCAGCACTGCCTCCAATGAGCAGTTCTTC.

This chain links TRBV10-3 with TRBJ2-2; the D is unclear. V was trimmed by 3 bases and J by 6 bases, leaving 8 bases between them. CDR1 ENHRY and CDR2 SYGVKD come from the germline V gene. The CDR3 runs 13 residues. This CDR3 is CAISDWVPGELFF. CDR3 in DNA: TGTGCCATCAGTGATTGGGTCCCCGGGGAGCTGTTTTTT.

The J gene is TRBJ1-2, the V gene TRBV7-2; D uncertain. This CDR3 region has 15 residues. V was clipped by 5 bases and J by 4 bases, with 17 bases between them. Germline values: CDR1 SGHTA, CDR2 FQGNSA. CDR3 loop: CASSNYGDVGYGYTF. The CDR3 DNA reads as TGTGCCAGCAGCAACTATGGAGACGTAGGCTATGGCTACACCTTC.

For the CDR3, the DNA is TGTGCCAGCAGCCAAGATTCGTCGCAGGGGTCGAGGCAGCCCCAGCATTTT. This sequence encodes CASSQDSSQGSRQPQHF. The chain uses TRBV3-1 (or the pseudogene TRBV3-2) and TRBJ1-5; D is possibly TRBD1 (6 bases). The V end was cut by 0 bases, the J end by 7 bases, with 19 bases between. Per germline, CDR1 LGHDT and CDR2 YNNKEL (reference sequence). The length of the CDR3 is 17 residues.

The genes are TRBV7-3 and TRBJ2-2; 7 positions match TRBD1. CDR1 is SGHTA, CDR2 FQGTGA, per germline. The V and J ends lost 4 bases and 3 bases, in that order; junction bases with no gene match: 5. CDR3 length equals 15 residues. CDR3 protein: CASSSRDSDTGELFF. The CDR3 DNA reads as TGTGCCAGCAGCTCCCGGGACAGTGACACCGGGGAGCTGTTTTTT.

J is TRBJ2-2 and V is TRBV3-1 (or the pseudogene TRBV3-2), with D perhaps matching TRBD1 (6 bases). In germline, CDR1 is LGHDT, CDR2 YNNKEL (reference sequence). Trimming took 4 bases from V and 1 from J, leaving 13 bases between them. The CDR3 is made up of 16 amino acids. CDR3 in DNA: TGTGCCAGCAGCCGGGCAGGGGTCGGGAACACCGGGGAGCTGTTTTTT. The encoded protein is CASSRAGVGNTGELFF.

This clone is a singleton in its sample. The chain carries TRBV6-6 and TRBJ1-4, with D possibly matching TRBD1 (5 bases). Germline V CDR1 and CDR2: MNHNY, SVGAGI (reference sequence). The CDR3 length is 12 residues. Trimming left V 6 bases short and J 8 bases short, with 10 bases between. CDR3 protein: CASRGTEEKLFF. DNA of the CDR3: TGTGCCAGCAGGGGGACGGAGGAAAAACTGTTTTTT.

Points on this clone: The same CDR3 can be traced to other DNA sequences in this sample. V and J are TRBV12-3 or TRBV12-4 and TRBJ1-5; tentatively, D is TRBD1 (5 bases). The CDR3 is 13 residues long. Trimming shortened V by 3 bases and J by 7 bases, and 10 bases separated the two germline ends. The DNA for the CDR3 is TGTGCCAGCAGTTTTGGGGCAGGGCAGCCCCAGCATTTT. As protein: CASSFGAGQPQHF.

V is TRBV5-1 and J is TRBJ2-3, with TRBD2 identical over 10 bases. The CDR3 runs to 17 residues. CDR1 is SGHRS and CDR2 is YFSETQ in the germline V gene. Trimming at V came to 2 bases and at J to 3 bases, leaving 9 bases not matched to a gene. The CDR3 reads CASSFDTSGAKTDTQYF. The CDR3 nucleotides are TGCGCCAGCAGCTTCGATACTAGCGGGGCGAAGACAGATACGCAGTATTTT.

This sequence joins TRBV27 and TRBJ2-7; TRBD1 is a possible D gene (7 bases). The CDR3 runs to 13 residues. The V end lost 6 bases, the J end lost 6 bases, and 15 bases lay between the germline ends. Looked up from germline, CDR1 is MNHEY and CDR2 is SMNVEV (reference sequence). The CDR3 is CASRPRGAGEQYF. DNA of the CDR3: TGTGCCAGCAGGCCCAGGGGGGCTGGCGAGCAGTACTTC.

J is TRBJ2-2 and V is TRBV30; TRBD1 matches 9 bases. CDR1 is GTSNPN, CDR2 SVGIG, per germline (reference sequence). Trimming cost V 2 bases and J 7 bases; bases outside gene matches: 8. This CDR3 region has 15 residues. CDR3 in amino acids: CAWSPDRQGVGELFF. The CDR3 DNA follows: TGTGCCTGGAGTCCTGATCGACAGGGGGTCGGGGAGCTGTTTTTT.

Here the CDR3 reads CASSSKFRVGYNEQFF. The DNA of the CDR3 is TGTGCCAGCAGCTCGAAATTCAGGGTGGGCTACAATGAGCAGTTCTTC. V gene TRBV13 combines with J gene TRBJ2-1; tentative D call: TRBD1 (5 bases). Germline-derived CDR1 and CDR2 are PRHDT and FYEKMQ (reference sequence). Trimming took 4 bases from V and 3 from J, leaving 16 bases between them. This CDR3 region has 16 residues. The full variable domain, its missing parts supplied by reference TRBV13 and TRBJ2-1, is AAGVIQSPRHLIKEKRETATLKCYPIPRHDTVYWYQQGPGQDPQFLISFYEKMQSDKGSIPDRFSAQQFSDYHSELNMSSLELGDSALYFCASSSKFRVGYNEQFFGPGTRLTVL.

This chain uses TRBV7-2 with TRBJ2-2; 9 nucleotides line up with TRBD1. There are 17 residues in the CDR3. The trim removed 5 bases at V and 6 bases at J, leaving 13 bases unmatched. The germline V gene has CDR1 SGHTA and CDR2 FQGNSA. CDR3 sequence reads: CASSPEFGTGRAGELFF. CDR3 nucleotides: TGTGCCAGCAGCCCCGAATTCGGGACAGGGCGGGCCGGGGAGCTGTTTTTT.

In DNA form, the CDR3 reads TGTGCCAGCAGTGAAATTACTAGCGGGGGGGCCGGCGGGACCCAGTACTTC. Its translation is CASSEITSGGAGGTQYF. The chain combines TRBV2 with TRBJ2-5, with 13 bases identical to TRBD2. The CDR3 is 17 amino acids. Germline V lookup: CDR1 SNHLY, CDR2 FYNNEI. With 2 bases clipped from V and 7 bases from J, the junction kept 10 bases outside the gene matches.

In nucleotides, the CDR3 is TGTGCCAGCAGCTTAGGAGGGACAACCTACGAGCAGTACTTC. Translation gives CASSLGGTTYEQYF. This chain links TRBV7-2 with TRBJ2-7; tentatively, D is TRBD1 (6 bases). V was cut by 1 base and J by 2 bases, with 9 bases left in between. The CDR3 contains 14 residues. Looked up from germline, CDR1 is SGHTA and CDR2 is FQGNSA.

The rearrangement uses TRBV7-2 and TRBJ2-3; 10 bases line up with TRBD2. The V and J ends lost 6 bases and 6 bases, in that order; junction bases with no gene match: 12. Germline values: CDR1 SGHTA, CDR2 FQGNSA. This CDR3 region has 16 residues. The CDR3 DNA reads TGTGCCAGCAGTCCGCTAGCGGGGGTTACGGGGGATACGCAGTATTTT. As protein: CASSPLAGVTGDTQYF.

This chain uses TRBV10-3 with TRBJ2-1; 14 bases line up with TRBD2. CDR1 and CDR2 from the germline V gene are ENHRY and SYGVKD. With 6 bases clipped from V and 7 bases from J, the junction kept 11 bases outside the gene matches. The CDR3 runs 17 residues. The CDR3 protein is CAIRGTSGSSPMNEQFF. The CDR3 DNA sequence: TGTGCCATCAGAGGGACTAGCGGGAGTTCCCCGATGAATGAGCAGTTCTTC.